This section outlines one T cell receptor (beta chain) sequence together with its context. Its antigen is undetermined. The data are from a study of CD8+ T cells in alopecia areata. Study-level information: Percentage of affected scalp area was the basis on which treated patients' severity was scored. Study findings and constraints: Only a single nonresponder existed, so baseline CD8+ expansion links stay unclear. Patients shared TCRs less clearly than mice did, possibly owing to HLA.

In each case, RNA was isolated and then reverse transcribed into cDNA as the sequencing template. The table came from immunoSEQ multiplex PCR; TCRdb's copy has only in-frame clones and leaves some out. Among about 210,000 clones listed, approximately 70% were seen once. This CDR3 contains 13 residues. The ends were cut back, 0 bases at V and 8 bases at J, with 10 bases in the middle. Germline CDR1 and CDR2: GTSNPN and SVGIG (reference sequence). The treatment here: oral pan-JAK inhibitor, 5-10 mg twice daily. The input for sequencing was CD4+ T cells sorted from blood, taken at approximately week 42, from a patient treated with tofacitinib. The V call is TRBV30, the J call TRBJ1-4; D ambiguous. This TCR was sampled from a human donor with alopecia areata. The CDR3 DNA follows: TGTGCCTGGAGTGTGAGTGTATCCGAAAAACTGTTTTTT. As protein: CAWSVSVSEKLFF.